The clone carrying this TCR beta chain was detected many times. Its antigen is undetermined. The data were taken from a study of blood T cells in healthy people across ages. Sample-barcoded 5' priming and a J-beta primer mix drove a second PCR of about 6 to 11 cycles. TCRdb reanalysed the 5' RACE reads using MiXCR and keeps one entry per CDR3 protein. The sample contains about a million distinct CDR3 sequences, roughly two fifths of which appear only once. Broader study findings: The study could not conclusively compare naive and antigen-experienced cells, given its unsorted PBMCs.

The V and J ends lost 0 bases and 1 base, in that order; junction bases with no gene match: 3. The CDR3 length is 15 residues. Germline V CDR1 and CDR2: SGHRS, YFSETQ. This chain links TRBV5-1 with TRBJ1-2; TRBD1 aligns across 7 bases. Sequencing was done on a sample of blood. The sequence was obtained from a young man in good health. CDR3 loop: CASSLGQGNNYGYTF. In DNA, the CDR3 is TGCGCCAGCAGCTTGGGACAGGGAAATAACTATGGCTACACCTTC.